The next 19 T cell receptor beta chains were all read from a single sample in a study of blood T cell repertoires in COVID-19. Profiling relied on immunoSEQ multiplex PCR, and the TCRdb table lists in-frame clones only, not all of them. The table records more than 250,000 clones, roughly 85% of them present only once. The sample comprised PBMCs or T cells enriched from blood (not recorded which). The source is a woman in her 30s who had recovered from COVID-19.

This chain joins TRBV3-1 (or the pseudogene TRBV3-2) and TRBJ1-1, with no clear D. Trimming left V 1 base short and J 1 base short, with 4 bases between. The germline gives CDR1 LGHDT, CDR2 YNNKEL (reference sequence). This CDR3 region has 13 residues. DNA of the CDR3: TGTGCCAGCAGCCAAGGCAGGAACACTGAAGCTTTCTTT. Translation: CASSQGRNTEAFF.

CDR3 sequence reads: CASSAGQPQHF. In DNA form, the CDR3 reads TGTGCCAGCAGTGCAGGACAGCCCCAGCATTTT. The rearrangement uses TRBV2 and TRBJ1-5; D gene unclear. V lost 4 bases to trimming and J lost 7 bases, with 5 bases between them. Germline V gene lookup returns CDR1 SNHLY and CDR2 FYNNEI. CDR3 length equals 11 residues. Full variable domain (rest looked up from reference TRBV2 and TRBJ1-5): EPEVTQTPSHQVTQMGQEVILRCVPISNHLYFYWYRQILGQKVEFLVSFYNNEISEKSEIFDDQFSVERPDGSNFTLKIRSTKLEDSAMYFCASSAGQPQHFGDGTRLSIL.

The gene calls are TRBV5-1 and TRBJ2-2, with D possibly TRBD1 on 6 matching bases. The CDR3 totals 14 residues. Germline assignment: CDR1 SGHRS and CDR2 YFSETQ. Trimming shortened V by 6 bases and J by 7 bases, and 16 bases separated the two germline ends. CDR3 bases: TGCGCCAGCACGAACAGGGCAGAGGGCGGGGAGCTGTTTTTT. Amino acid sequence: CASTNRAEGGELFF.

There are a few counts of this clone. The V call is TRBV27, the J call TRBJ1-2; TRBD1 aligns across 9 bases. Germline V gene data show CDR1 as MNHEY and CDR2 as SMNVEV (reference sequence). V gave up 5 bases and J gave up 5 bases; unmatched junction bases: 12. The CDR3 runs 16 residues. CDR3 in amino acids: CASSPGTGSYRYGYTF. The CDR3 DNA reads TGTGCCAGCAGTCCCGGGACAGGGTCCTATAGGTATGGCTACACCTTC.

This clone was counted between two and nine times. The chain links TRBV6-1 to TRBJ2-2, with a possible D match to TRBD1 (6 bases). The germline CDR1 and CDR2 sequences are MNHNS and SASEGT. Trimming left V 1 base short and J 8 bases short, with 8 bases between. There are 13 residues in the CDR3. CDR3 amino acids: CASSEGRGGELFF. In DNA form, the CDR3 reads TGTGCCAGCAGTGAAGGCAGGGGAGGGGAGCTGTTTTTT.

The chain has TRBV27 and TRBJ1-6; D is ambiguous. The CDR3 contains 14 residues. Germline CDR1 and CDR2: MNHEY and SMNVEV (reference sequence). The V and J ends lost 0 bases and 10 bases respectively, with 10 bases between them. The DNA for the CDR3 is TGTGCCAGCAGTTTATCGTACCAACTATCACCCCTCCACTTT. Its protein product is CASSLSYQLSPLHF.

The J gene is TRBJ1-1, the V gene TRBV19; D remains unclear. Trimming pared 6 bases from V and 3 bases from J, leaving 11 bases between. Germline CDR1 is LNHDA and CDR2 is SQIVND (reference sequence). This CDR3 has 13 residues. CDR3 nucleotide sequence: TGTGCCAGTAGGGAGGGAAGGTACACTGAAGCTTTCTTT. This encodes CASREGRYTEAFF. The variable domain in full, with the rest retrieved from reference TRBV19 and TRBJ1-1, is DGGITQSPKYLFRKEGQNVTLSCEQNLNHDAMYWYRQDPGQGLRLIYYSQIVNDFQKGDIAEGYSVSREKKESFPLTVTSAQKNPTAFYLCASREGRYTEAFFGQGTRLTVV.

Of note for this clone: Since a much larger clone is just one base distant, this may be a read error. The chain employs TRBV9 and TRBJ2-1, with 7 bases that match TRBD2. Germline CDR1 is SGDLS and CDR2 is YYNGEE. This CDR3 region has 16 residues. The CDR3 nucleotides read TGTCCCAGCCGCGTCGGGGGTCGCGGGGGAGGCAATGAGCAGTTCTTC. Its protein product is CPSRVGGRGGGNEQFF.

V is TRBV2 and J is TRBJ1-1; perhaps TRBD1 as D (6 bases). CDR3 length equals 13 residues. The V gene lost 4 bases and the J gene lost 5 bases, with 11 bases spanning the gap. Germline CDR1 is SNHLY and CDR2 is FYNNEI. The CDR3 nucleotides read TGTGCCAGCAGTGTCGGGCAGGGGACTGAAGCTTTCTTT. Amino acid sequence: CASSVGQGTEAFF.

The rearrangement uses TRBV19 and TRBJ2-1; TRBD1 matches 8 bases. CDR1 is LNHDA and CDR2 is SQIVND in the germline V gene (reference sequence). This CDR3 has 16 residues. The trim removed 3 bases at V and 1 base at J, leaving 5 bases unmatched. The CDR3 region is CASSITTGGSYNEQFF. The CDR3 DNA reads as TGTGCCAGTAGTATTACTACAGGGGGTTCCTACAATGAGCAGTTCTTC.

V and J are TRBV30 and TRBJ2-7; D uncertain. Trimming removed 0 bases from V and 7 bases from J, with 10 bases in between. Germline V gives CDR1 GTSNPN, CDR2 SVGIG (reference sequence). CDR3 length: 12 residues. The CDR3 bases are TGTGCCTGGAGTGTTGGCCGTGGTGAGCAGTACTTC. This sequence encodes CAWSVGRGEQYF.

The V gene is TRBV13, the J gene TRBJ1-6; D remains ambiguous. V was cut by 1 base and J by 0 bases, with 7 bases left in between. This CDR3 has 16 amino acids. Looked up from germline, CDR1 is PRHDT and CDR2 is FYEKMQ (reference sequence). The CDR3 spells CASSLDGSSYNSPLHF. DNA for the CDR3: TGTGCCAGCAGCTTAGATGGGAGCTCCTATAATTCACCCCTCCACTTT.

In this sample, this clone turned up once. The CDR3 region has the DNA TGTGCCAGCAGTTGGGGACAGGGGGCGCATGAGCAGTTCTTC. The encoded protein is CASSWGQGAHEQFF. This rearrangement joins TRBV6-2 or TRBV6-3 to TRBJ2-1; 12 positions agree with TRBD1. CDR1 and CDR2 (germline): MNHEY, SVGEGT. V lost 4 bases to trimming and J lost 8 bases; unmatched junction nucleotides: 3. CDR3 length: 14 amino acids.

V and J are TRBV6-5 and TRBJ1-2; no definite D call. The CDR3 totals 14 residues. Germline CDR1 and CDR2: MNHEY and SVGAGI. The ends were cut back, 6 bases at V and 0 bases at J, with 11 bases in the middle. The CDR3 reads CASRAREPNYGYTF. CDR3 sequence (DNA): TGTGCCAGCAGAGCCCGGGAGCCTAACTATGGCTACACCTTC.

A note on this clone: The identical CDR3 is also encoded by other nucleotide sequences in the sample. The gene calls are TRBV30 and TRBJ1-2, with D unclear. V was shortened by 1 base and J by 8 bases, with 5 bases between the two germline ends. CDR3 size: 10 residues. Looked up from germline, CDR1 is GTSNPN and CDR2 is SVGIG (reference sequence). Here the CDR3 DNA reads TGTGCCTGGAGTGCGGGGGGCTACACCTTC. Translating gives CAWSAGGYTF.

Here the CDR3 DNA reads TGTGCCAGCAGCTCCCCTAGCGGGGGGACCACCGGGGAGCTGTTTTTT. Translation gives CASSSPSGGTTGELFF. The chain is built from TRBV13 and TRBJ2-2; 11 bases are shared with TRBD2. The CDR3 runs 16 residues. Losses at the gene ends were 4 bases for V and 4 bases for J; bases not matched to a gene: 5. CDR1 and CDR2 (germline): PRHDT, FYEKMQ (reference sequence).

The chain joins TRBV7-9 to TRBJ2-5, with a possible D match to TRBD2 (6 bases). The CDR3 is 14 residues long. Germline CDR1 and CDR2: SEHNR and FQNEAQ (reference sequence). Trimming removed 7 bases from V and 2 bases from J, with 14 bases in between. As DNA, the CDR3 is TGTGCCAGCACCCCCCCCGCGGGGCAAGAGACCCAGTACTTC. It is translated as CASTPPAGQETQYF.

The CDR3 bases are TGTGCCAGCAGCTTGTCGACAGGGGTGGATGAAAAACTGTTTTTT. As protein: CASSLSTGVDEKLFF. The gene calls are TRBV5-4 and TRBJ1-4, with 8 bases aligning to TRBD1. CDR1 SGHNT and CDR2 YYREEE come from the germline V gene (reference sequence). The CDR3 has 15 residues. Losses at the gene ends were 1 base for V and 6 bases for J; bases not matched to a gene: 5.

V usage is TRBV18 and J usage is TRBJ2-7; 8 bases line up with TRBD1. The trim removed 6 bases at V and 1 base at J, leaving 8 bases unmatched. Germline-derived CDR1 and CDR2 are KGHSH and LQKENI. This CDR3 comprises 15 residues. In DNA form, the CDR3 reads TGTGCCAGCTCTCAAGGACAGGGACAGTCCTACGAGCAGTACTTC. It encodes CASSQGQGQSYEQYF.